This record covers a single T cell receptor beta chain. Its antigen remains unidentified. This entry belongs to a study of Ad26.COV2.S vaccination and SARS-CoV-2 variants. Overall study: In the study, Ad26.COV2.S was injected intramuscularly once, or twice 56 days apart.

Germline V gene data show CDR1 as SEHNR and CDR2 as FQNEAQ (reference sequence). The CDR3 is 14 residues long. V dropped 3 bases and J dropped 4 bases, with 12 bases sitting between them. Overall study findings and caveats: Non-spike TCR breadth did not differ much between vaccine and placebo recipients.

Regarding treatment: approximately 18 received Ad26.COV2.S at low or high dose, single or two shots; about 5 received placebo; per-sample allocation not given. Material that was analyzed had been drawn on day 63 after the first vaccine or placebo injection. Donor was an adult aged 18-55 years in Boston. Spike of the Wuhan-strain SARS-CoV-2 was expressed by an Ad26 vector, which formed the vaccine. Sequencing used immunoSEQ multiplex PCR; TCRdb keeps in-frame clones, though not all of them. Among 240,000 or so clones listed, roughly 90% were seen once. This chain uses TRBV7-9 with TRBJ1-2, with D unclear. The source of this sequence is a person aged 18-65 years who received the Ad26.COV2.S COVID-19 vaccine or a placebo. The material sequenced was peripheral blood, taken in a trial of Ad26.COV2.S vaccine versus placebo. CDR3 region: CASSFNGLRYGYTF. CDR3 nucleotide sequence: TGTGCCAGCAGCTTTAATGGATTGCGCTATGGCTACACCTTC.